This T cell receptor (beta chain) came from a study of graft-versus-host responses after intestinal transplantation. The CDR3 extends over 16 amino acids. The V gene lost 3 bases and the J gene lost 3 bases, with 14 bases spanning the gap. Germline V gene sequence: CDR1 MGHDK, CDR2 SYGVNS. Study results and caveats: The marrow of recipients harbored GvH clones, and ileum or blood showed some of them first.

This clone was counted a few times. What it binds is not known. Sequencing used immunoSEQ multiplex PCR; TCRdb keeps in-frame clones, though not all of them. The sample contains about 83,000 clones, 85% to 90% of which appear only once. The TCR comes from a human donor who received an intestinal transplant. The gene calls are TRBV25-1 and TRBJ2-2, with D perhaps TRBD2 (6 bases). Sample: unstimulated CD4+ T cells sorted from spleen or lymph node cells, taken before intestinal transplant. The CDR3 here is CASSDLGGADTGELFF. For the CDR3, the DNA is TGTGCCAGCAGTGATTTGGGCGGGGCGGACACCGGGGAGCTGTTTTTT.